This TCR beta chain was obtained from a study of OX40 agonist ivuxolimab in advanced cancers. Study details: Cancers in dose escalation were hepatocellular, melanoma, renal cell and head and neck.

The table came from immunoSEQ multiplex PCR; TCRdb's copy has only in-frame clones and leaves some out. The repertoire holds about 81,000 clones, with around 80% as singletons. With regard to this clone: Antigen: not known.

Study-wide findings and caveats: Certain nonresponders additionally had low normalized T-cell clonal expansion. CD8+ T cells showed, on average, more clonal expansion than CD4+ cells.

The receptor was isolated from an adult with an advanced solid tumor such as melanoma, head and neck, liver or kidney cancer. The material was CD4+ or CD8+ T cells sorted from blood, obtained in a trial of the OX40 agonist ivuxolimab.

CDR3 protein: CASSYSARPSQPQHF. CDR3 bases: TGTGCCAGCAGTTACTCGGCGAGGCCTAGTCAGCCCCAGCATTTT. V usage is TRBV6-5 and J usage is TRBJ1-5; D unclear. Germline V lookup: CDR1 MNHEY, CDR2 SVGAGI. The CDR3 length is 15 residues. V lost 0 bases to trimming and J lost 6 bases, with 12 bases between them.